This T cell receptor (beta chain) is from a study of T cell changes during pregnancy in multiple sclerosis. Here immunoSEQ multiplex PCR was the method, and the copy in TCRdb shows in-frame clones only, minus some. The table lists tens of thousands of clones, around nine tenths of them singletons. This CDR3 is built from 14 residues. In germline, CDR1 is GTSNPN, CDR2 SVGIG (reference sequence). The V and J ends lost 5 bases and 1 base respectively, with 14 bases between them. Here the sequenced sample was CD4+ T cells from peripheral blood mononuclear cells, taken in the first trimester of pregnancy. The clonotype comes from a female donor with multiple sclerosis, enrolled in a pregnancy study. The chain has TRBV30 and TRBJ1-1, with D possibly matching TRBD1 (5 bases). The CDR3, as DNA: TGTGCCTGGGGGAGGGGCACCCAGAACACTGAAGCTTTCTTT. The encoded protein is CAWGRGTQNTEAFF.